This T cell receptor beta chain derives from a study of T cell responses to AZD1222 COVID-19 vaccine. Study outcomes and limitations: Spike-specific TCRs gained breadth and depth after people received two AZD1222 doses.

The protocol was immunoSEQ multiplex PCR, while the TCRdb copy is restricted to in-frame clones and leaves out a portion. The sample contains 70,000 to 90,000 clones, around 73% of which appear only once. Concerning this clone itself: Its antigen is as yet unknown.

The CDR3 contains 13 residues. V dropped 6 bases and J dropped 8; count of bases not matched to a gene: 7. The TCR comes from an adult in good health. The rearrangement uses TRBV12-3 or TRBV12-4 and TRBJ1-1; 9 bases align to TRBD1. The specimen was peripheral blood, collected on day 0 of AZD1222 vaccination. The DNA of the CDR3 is TGTGCCAGCAGCTCGACAGGGGGGGGAGAAGCTTTCTTT. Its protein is CASSSTGGGEAFF.